This TCR beta chain stems from a study of neurological immune-mediated disorders. The germline V and J ends were trimmed by 3 bases and 2 bases, with 9 bases remaining between them. CDR3 size: 14 residues. The germline V gene has CDR1 KGHSH and CDR2 LQKENI. This clonotype was found many times. What it recognizes is unknown. Synthesis of cDNA was carried out by template-switch 5'RACE. The reaction used 10-nucleotide random UMIs. Using its own MiXCR run on the 5' RACE reads, TCRdb lists one record per CDR3 protein. The sample has 93,000 or so distinct CDR3 sequences; 9.5% to 14% are singletons. The study's findings and limits: No sharing of CDR3 amino acid sequences was observed among expanded clones across subjects, suggesting private repertoires in all groups.

Time point meaning: longitudinal time-point 3. The unsorted libraries were generated from a total of 2 million PBMCs, which had been stored in RNAlater at -80 C. The TCR comes from a female donor with HTLV-1-associated myelopathy (HAM/TSP). Sequenced input: PBMCs. The genes are TRBV18 and TRBJ2-3, with unresolved D. This CDR3 is CASSPTDPTDTQYF. The CDR3 DNA is TGTGCCAGCTCACCGACCGACCCCACAGATACGCAGTATTTT.